The 17 T cell receptor beta chains below all came from one sample that was sequenced in a study of blood T cell repertoires in COVID-19. The data were produced by immunoSEQ multiplex PCR, yet TCRdb's version contains in-frame clones alone and is incomplete. The sample includes roughly 230,000 clones, approximately 91% of them seen just once. The specimen sequenced was peripheral blood. Every receptor here comes from a human donor in a cohort sampled during active COVID-19.

This clone was counted a few times. The chain is built from TRBV27 and TRBJ2-7; D is possibly TRBD1 (6 bases). The CDR3 runs to 13 residues. The germline V gene encodes CDR1 MNHEY and CDR2 SMNVEV (reference sequence). The germline V and J ends were trimmed by 6 bases and 2 bases, with 11 bases remaining between them. CDR3 sequence (DNA): TGTGCCAGCAGGGCACAGGGAGCCTACGAGCAGTACTTC. Translating it yields CASRAQGAYEQYF.

This chain connects TRBV6-2 or TRBV6-3 to TRBJ1-2; D uncertain. The CDR3 totals 15 residues. The germline V and J ends were trimmed by 5 bases and 6 bases, with 19 bases remaining between them. Germline loops: CDR1 MNHEY, CDR2 SVGEGT. CDR3 region: CASSRPSPGGNGYTF. The DNA of the CDR3 is TGTGCCAGCAGTCGCCCCTCCCCAGGAGGGAATGGCTACACCTTC.

This clone was seen a single time. The CDR3 DNA follows: TGTGCCAGCAGCTTAGCTGGACTAGCGGGGAGCACAGATACGCAGTATTTT. Its protein product is CASSLAGLAGSTDTQYF. J is TRBJ2-3 and V is TRBV7-2, with 12 bases matching TRBD2. Germline V lookup: CDR1 SGHTA, CDR2 FQGNSA. CDR3 size: 17 residues. V shed 0 bases, J shed 0 bases, and the junction held 1 base outside the gene matches. Filled out from reference TRBV7-2 and TRBJ2-3, the complete variable domain reads GAGVSQSPSNKVTEKGKDVELRCDPISGHTALYWYRQSLGQGLEFLIYFQGNSAPDKSGLPSDRFSAERTGGSVSTLTIQRTQQEDSAVYLCASSLAGLAGSTDTQYFGPGTRLTVL.

The chain combines TRBV12-3 or TRBV12-4 with TRBJ1-3; D unresolved. V lost 1 base, J lost 4 bases, and 5 bases lay in between. This CDR3 spans 13 amino acids. CDR3 DNA sequence: TGTGCCAGCAGTTTAGGCGGAGGAAACACCATATATTTT. Its protein product is CASSLGGGNTIYF.

V and J are TRBV12-5 and TRBJ1-3, with D hard to call. Germline CDR1 LGHNT, CDR2 FRNRAP. The CDR3 is made up of 12 amino acids. V was pared by 5 bases and J by 4 bases, with 6 bases between. CDR3: CASGLRGNTIYF. CDR3 sequence (DNA): TGTGCTAGTGGTCTGCGGGGAAACACCATATATTTT.

The CDR3 spells CASSDLRQGASSPLHF. CDR3 DNA sequence: TGTGCCAGCAGCGATCTGAGACAGGGGGCAAGTTCACCCCTCCACTTT. This chain connects TRBV9 to TRBJ1-6; 10 bases are shared with TRBD1. This CDR3 has 16 residues. V trimming: 3 bases; J trimming: 9 bases; junction bases outside the gene matches: 9. The germline V gene encodes CDR1 SGDLS and CDR2 YYNGEE.

The CDR3 is CASRAGTRAYNEQFF. The CDR3 DNA sequence: TGTGCCAGTCGTGCCGGGACTAGGGCTTACAATGAGCAGTTCTTC. This rearrangement joins TRBV28 to TRBJ2-1; TRBD2 agrees at 8 bases. The J segment lost 4 bases and the V segment lost 9 bases, leaving 11 bases of the junction unmatched. The CDR3 is made up of 15 amino acids. Germline-derived CDR1 and CDR2 are MDHEN and SYDVKM.

V gene TRBV11-2 combines with J gene TRBJ1-5, with 8 bases lining up with TRBD1. This CDR3 has 14 amino acids. Trimming removed 7 bases from V and 4 bases from J; junction bases left unmatched: 6. The germline V gene has CDR1 SGHAT and CDR2 FQNNGV. CDR3 in amino acids: CASKHRGGNQPQHF. DNA of the CDR3: TGTGCCAGCAAACACAGGGGGGGTAATCAGCCCCAGCATTTT.

The chain couples TRBV7-9 to TRBJ2-6, with unresolved D. The CDR3 runs 14 residues. Germline CDR1 and CDR2: SEHNR and FQNEAQ (reference sequence). V was shortened by 8 bases and J by 1 base, with 9 bases between the two germline ends. CDR3 region: CASLSASGANVLTF. The CDR3 DNA reads TGTGCCAGCCTTTCCGCGTCTGGGGCCAACGTCCTGACTTTC.

The chain is built from TRBV27 and TRBJ1-1; D not certain. Germline values: CDR1 MNHEY, CDR2 SMNVEV (reference sequence). V was clipped by 2 bases and J by 3 bases, with 7 bases between them. The CDR3 covers 13 residues. The CDR3 bases are TGTGCCAGCAGTTTAGCAGTGGACACTGAAGCTTTCTTT. Its translation: CASSLAVDTEAFF.

V and J are TRBV5-1 and TRBJ2-7, with no clear D. There are 14 residues in the CDR3. The germline V gene has CDR1 SGHRS and CDR2 YFSETQ. V was trimmed by 1 base and J by 2 bases, leaving 10 bases between them. CDR3 coding DNA: TGCGCCAGCAGCTTGCAAGCAGGTGCCTACGAGCAGTACTTC. This encodes CASSLQAGAYEQYF.

The chain has TRBV6-5 and TRBJ1-4; TRBD1 might be the D (6 bases). The CDR3 is 15 residues long. Germline CDR1 and CDR2: MNHEY and SVGAGI. Deletions cut 2 bases from V and 6 bases from J, with 13 bases between. The CDR3 region is CASSYLDRLHEKLFF. DNA for the CDR3: TGTGCCAGCAGTTACCTAGACAGGCTTCATGAAAAACTGTTTTTT.

The chain has TRBV4-3 and TRBJ2-7; D remains ambiguous. CDR1 and CDR2 from the germline V gene are LGHNA and YSLEER. The CDR3 is 13 amino acids. The V gene lost 0 bases and the J gene lost 6 bases, with 9 bases spanning the gap. The CDR3 loop reads CASSQDRVSEQYF. CDR3 DNA: TGCGCCAGCAGCCAAGATCGGGTGAGCGAGCAGTACTTC.

CDR3: CASSVRTGANSPLHF. CDR3 nucleotides: TGTGCCAGCAGCGTTAGGACAGGGGCCAATTCACCCCTCCACTTT. The rearrangement joins TRBV7-9 to TRBJ1-6; 9 bases match TRBD1. Trimming at V came to 5 bases and at J to 7 bases, leaving 6 bases not matched to a gene. Germline assignment: CDR1 SEHNR and CDR2 FQNEAQ (reference sequence). This CDR3 spans 15 amino acids.

The chain links TRBV5-4 to TRBJ2-7; 9 bases agree with TRBD2. Unmatched junction bases numbered 12, after V lost 4 bases and J lost 7 bases. This CDR3 spans 15 amino acids. Germline CDR1 is SGHNT and CDR2 is YYREEE (reference sequence). The CDR3, as DNA: TGTGCCAGCAGCCCGGGGGGAGCGGGAGGTCATGAGCAGTACTTC. This gives the protein CASSPGGAGGHEQYF.

This clone has just one count. The J gene is TRBJ1-3, the V gene TRBV7-3; D not certain. This CDR3 has 14 amino acids. Germline V gene sequence: CDR1 SGHTA, CDR2 FQGTGA. V lost 0 bases and J lost 4, with 7 bases in between. CDR3 loop: CASSLTGRGNTIYF. In DNA form, the CDR3 reads TGTGCCAGCAGCTTAACAGGCAGGGGAAACACCATATATTTT.

The chain uses TRBV15 and TRBJ1-5, with D possibly TRBD1 on 5 matching bases. The CDR3 runs 15 residues. Between the trimmed V and J ends, which lost 4 bases and 0 bases, there was a span of 10 bases. The germline gives CDR1 LNHNV, CDR2 YYDKDF (reference sequence). The CDR3 DNA is TGTGCCACCAGCATGAGACAGAGTAGCAATCAGCCCCAGCATTTT. Its translation is CATSMRQSSNQPQHF.